Listed below are T cell receptor beta chains from one sample, sequenced in a study of control samples from healthy donors and cancer patients. Only in-frame clones appear in the TCRdb table, and some are missing; sequencing was by immunoSEQ multiplex PCR. The data hold about 82,000 clones, with 89% observed a single time. The sample consisted of blood. The receptors were gathered from a man aged 50 to 60 in good health. CDR3s include the opening cysteine and the closing phenylalanine or tryptophan. The D gene is left open where the match is weak. Size is stated for part of the rows, as once, few or many counts, or as a class when the clone is expanded.

v_call,clone_size,d_call,j_call,cdr3_aa,cdr3_nt
TRBV27,-,-,TRBJ2-7,CASYPLPVGFYEQYF,TGTGCCAGCTACCCCCTACCGGTAGGATTCTACGAGCAGTACTTC
TRBV5-1,-,-,TRBJ2-5,CASSPALASGETQYF,TGCGCCAGCAGCCCCGCCCTAGCGAGCGGGGAGACCCAGTACTTC
TRBV7-9,-,-,TRBJ1-2,CASSDSGITRGYTF,TGTGCCAGCAGCGATTCAGGGATAACGCGGGGCTACACCTTC
TRBV3-1/TRBV3-2,-,TRBD1,TRBJ1-2,CASSLEAGTGVPYGYTF,TGTGCCAGCAGCCTTGAGGCCGGGACAGGGGTACCCTATGGCTACACCTTC
TRBV29-1,-,TRBD2,TRBJ2-1,CSSRTSGNEQFF,TGCAGCTCTAGGACTAGCGGGAATGAGCAGTTCTTC
TRBV3-1/TRBV3-2,once,-,TRBJ2-7,CASSPNQGYEQYF,TGTGCCAGCAGCCCGAACCAGGGCTACGAGCAGTACTTC
TRBV7-6,-,-,TRBJ2-1,CASSLAGFAEQFF,TGTGCCAGCAGCTTAGCAGGGTTCGCTGAGCAGTTCTTC
TRBV6-5,-,-,TRBJ2-7,CATSWGLTGTYEQYF,TGTGCCACCAGTTGGGGTTTAACTGGAACCTACGAGCAGTACTTC
TRBV11-2,-,TRBD2,TRBJ2-5,CASSPRRVAGAGETQYF,TGTGCCAGCAGCCCCCGACGGGTAGCGGGGGCGGGGGAGACCCAGTACTTC
TRBV30,-,TRBD2,TRBJ2-3,CAWSSGLAGGDTQYF,TGTGCCTGGTCGTCGGGACTAGCGGGGGGAGATACGCAGTATTTT
TRBV2,-,-,TRBJ1-4,CASSEGTANTKLFF,TGTGCCAGCAGTGAAGGGACAGCTAATACGAAACTGTTTTTT
TRBV5-1,-,-,TRBJ2-7,CASSPEPLLAYEQYF,TGCGCCAGCAGCCCGGAGCCTCTACTAGCCTACGAGCAGTACTTC
TRBV6-6,once,-,TRBJ1-1,CASTLKNTEAFF,TGTGCCAGCACCCTTAAGAACACTGAAGCTTTCTTT
TRBV6-2/TRBV6-3,-,-,TRBJ1-4,CASSYPPRREKGGEKLFF,TGTGCCAGCAGTTACCCGCCCCGGCGGGAAAAAGGCGGTGAAAAACTGTTTTTT
TRBV2,-,-,TRBJ1-2,CASSEGSRPNYGYTF,TGTGCCAGCAGTGAAGGATCTCGACCTAACTATGGCTACACCTTC
TRBV7-9,-,-,TRBJ1-6,CASSLGYNSPLHF,TGTGCCAGCAGCTTAGGATATAATTCACCCCTCCACTTT
TRBV7-8,-,-,TRBJ1-1,CASSVTARRSEAFF,TGTGCCAGCAGCGTGACGGCCCGGAGAAGTGAAGCTTTCTTT
TRBV30,-,TRBD1,TRBJ1-2,CAWSRDSNSYTF,TGTGCCTGGAGCCGGGACAGCAATAGCTACACCTTC
TRBV10-3,-,-,TRBJ1-2,CAISEGTDYGYTF,TGTGCCATCAGTGAGGGAACAGACTATGGCTACACCTTC
TRBV5-6,once,TRBD2,TRBJ2-5,CASSLFSGGQETQYF,TGTGCCAGCAGCTTGTTTAGCGGGGGGCAAGAGACCCAGTACTTC
TRBV6-7,once,-,TRBJ1-6,CASSPTGRTSSYNSPLHF,TGTGCCAGCAGCCCTACAGGGAGGACTAGCTCCTATAATTCACCCCTCCACTTT
TRBV5-6,once,TRBD2,TRBJ2-5,CASSRKTSGQETQYF,TGTGCCAGCAGCCGCAAGACTAGCGGACAAGAGACCCAGTACTTC
TRBV6-1,-,-,TRBJ1-2,CASSDLGVYGYTF,TGTGCCAGCAGTGACCTTGGGGTTTATGGCTACACCTTC
TRBV9,-,TRBD2,TRBJ2-3,CASSVGLADTDTQYF,TGTGCCAGCAGCGTGGGACTAGCGGACACAGATACGCAGTATTTT
TRBV30,once,-,TRBJ2-3,CAWSVLSNTQYF,TGTGCCTGGAGTGTACTCAGCAATACGCAGTATTTT
TRBV4-2,-,-,TRBJ2-5,CASSQDLNPETQYF,TGTGCCAGCAGCCAAGATTTGAATCCAGAGACCCAGTACTTC
TRBV19,-,TRBD1,TRBJ1-6,CASSMRGDRYNSPLHF,TGTGCCAGTAGTATGCGCGGGGACAGATATAATTCACCCCTCCACTTT
TRBV5-6,few,-,TRBJ1-2,CASRGYRVGGYTF,TGTGCCAGCAGGGGTTACAGGGTCGGCGGCTACACCTTC
TRBV19,-,-,TRBJ1-3,CASSKAGDGNTIYF,TGTGCCAGTAGTAAAGCCGGAGACGGAAACACCATATATTTT
TRBV7-8,-,-,TRBJ1-5,CASSPREQPQHF,TGTGCCAGCAGCCCTAGGGAGCAGCCCCAGCATTTT
TRBV6-1,-,-,TRBJ1-6,CASSVGRSSYNSPLHF,TGTGCCAGCAGTGTCGGACGGAGCTCCTATAATTCACCCCTCCACTTT